These T cell receptor beta chains were read from a single sample in a study of blood T cell repertoires in COVID-19. The data were produced by immunoSEQ multiplex PCR, yet TCRdb's version contains in-frame clones alone and is incomplete. Here the sample spans about 50,000 clones, approximately 90% being singletons. The material sequenced was peripheral blood. The receptors were gathered from a woman older than 75 with COVID-19, enrolled during active disease. CDR3s include the opening cysteine and the closing phenylalanine or tryptophan. The D gene is left open where the match is weak. A clone size is listed for some rows: how often the clone was seen (once, few, many), or a class if it is expanded.

>NA|NA|TRBV7-2|TRBJ2-3
CASSLAGGRTDTQYF
TGTGCCAGCAGCTTAGCCGGGGGGCGCACAGATACGCAGTATTTT
>once|TRBD1|TRBV29-1|TRBJ1-2
CSVAGTGGRKVYGYTF
TGCAGCGTTGCTGGGACAGGGGGCAGAAAAGTCTATGGCTACACCTTC
>NA|NA|TRBV11-2|TRBJ1-5
CASSLGESEPQHF
TGTGCCAGCAGCTTAGGTGAGTCTGAGCCCCAGCATTTT
>NA|TRBD1|TRBV7-9|TRBJ1-1
CASSRQGRLNTEAFF
TGTGCCAGCAGTCGACAGGGGCGCCTGAACACTGAAGCTTTCTTT
>NA|NA|TRBV5-1|TRBJ2-5
CASSSSGGETQYF
TGCGCCAGCAGCTCCTCTGGGGGGGAGACCCAGTACTTC
>NA|NA|TRBV20-1|TRBJ1-6
CSASPSRGAGNSPLHF
TGCAGTGCTAGTCCTTCCCGGGGGGCTGGTAATTCACCCCTCCACTTT
>NA|TRBD2|TRBV29-1|TRBJ2-3
CSGRTSGSTDTQYF
TGCAGCGGTAGGACTAGCGGGAGCACAGATACGCAGTATTTT
>NA|NA|TRBV9|TRBJ2-2
CASSVRPSVANTGELFF
TGTGCCAGCAGCGTAAGGCCTAGCGTGGCGAACACCGGGGAGCTGTTTTTT
>few|TRBD1|TRBV11-3|TRBJ2-7
CASSLGQGDEQYF
TGTGCCAGCAGCTTAGGGCAGGGGGACGAGCAGTACTTC
>NA|TRBD1|TRBV2|TRBJ1-4
CASSRTGRNEKLFF
TGTGCCAGCAGTCGGACAGGGCGAAATGAAAAACTGTTTTTT
>once|TRBD1|TRBV7-9|TRBJ1-1
CASSSQGANPNTEAFF
TGTGCCAGCAGCTCCCAGGGGGCGAACCCGAACACTGAAGCTTTCTTT
>NA|NA|TRBV9|TRBJ1-1
CASSQRWGGNTEAFF
TGTGCCAGCAGCCAACGGTGGGGGGGGAACACTGAAGCTTTCTTT
>NA|TRBD1|TRBV19|TRBJ1-1
CASSMSWGQGNTEAFF
TGTGCCAGTAGTATGAGTTGGGGACAGGGGAATACTGAAGCTTTCTTT
>NA|NA|TRBV3-1/TRBV3-2|TRBJ2-1
CASSQTPGRRSSYNEQFF
TGTGCCAGCAGCCAAACTCCAGGCCGCCGAAGCTCCTACAATGAGCAGTTCTTC
>NA|TRBD1|TRBV19|TRBJ1-4
CASSSGTVRTNEKLFF
TGTGCCAGTAGTTCCGGGACAGTAAGGACTAATGAAAAACTGTTTTTT
>NA|TRBD1|TRBV27|TRBJ2-7
CASSLVGQAPYEQYF
TGTGCCAGCAGTTTAGTGGGACAGGCTCCCTACGAGCAGTACTTC
>NA|NA|TRBV5-1|TRBJ1-2
CASSTRAGALYGYTF
TGCGCCAGCAGCACCCGGGCGGGGGCTCTCTATGGCTACACCTTC
>few|NA|TRBV2|TRBJ2-1
CASSGRNEQFF
TGTGCCAGCAGTGGGCGGAATGAGCAGTTCTTC
>NA|TRBD2|TRBV28|TRBJ2-7
CASSSSGRRYEQYF
TGTGCCAGCAGCAGTAGCGGGAGAAGGTACGAGCAGTACTTC
>NA|TRBD2|TRBV3-1/TRBV3-2|TRBJ2-2
CASSRREGRYGELFF
TGTGCCAGCAGTAGGCGGGAGGGCCGATACGGGGAGCTGTTTTTT
>NA|TRBD1|TRBV19|TRBJ1-6
CASSLGQRLDNSPLHF
TGTGCCAGTAGTCTGGGACAGCGACTTGATAATTCACCCCTCCACTTT
>NA|TRBD2|TRBV4-1|TRBJ2-5
CASSQDGVRRGGGGETQYF
TGCGCCAGCAGCCAAGATGGGGTCCGCCGGGGGGGAGGCGGAGAGACCCAGTACTTC
>NA|TRBD1|TRBV2|TRBJ1-4
CASRERQGLNEKLFF
TGTGCCAGCAGGGAAAGACAGGGCTTAAATGAAAAACTGTTTTTT
>NA|NA|TRBV7-9|TRBJ1-2
CASSLVVTNYGYTF
TGTGCCAGCAGCTTAGTGGTCACAAACTATGGCTACACCTTC
>NA|TRBD1|TRBV19|TRBJ1-4
CASSTAQGQKLFF
TGTGCCAGTAGTACCGCACAGGGACAGAAACTGTTTTTT
>NA|NA|TRBV7-9|TRBJ2-7
CASSQHTPGSYEQYF
TGTGCCAGCAGCCAGCACACTCCAGGCTCCTACGAGCAGTACTTC
>few|NA|TRBV10-3|TRBJ1-5
CAISDGGSNQPQHF
TGTGCCATCAGTGACGGGGGTAGCAATCAGCCCCAGCATTTT
>NA|TRBD1|TRBV15|TRBJ1-1
CATSGRGLGTEAFF
TGTGCCACCAGCGGAAGGGGGCTAGGCACTGAAGCTTTCTTT
>NA|TRBD1|TRBV18|TRBJ2-7
CASSPGTGDDEQYF
TGTGCCAGCTCACCTGGGACAGGGGACGACGAGCAGTACTTC
>NA|NA|TRBV6-5|TRBJ2-7
CASSRTAAYEQYF
TGTGCCAGCAGTCGGACAGCAGCCTACGAGCAGTACTTC
>NA|NA|TRBV4-1|TRBJ2-5
CASSQDLGKGYQETQYF
TGCGCCAGCAGCCAAGATCTTGGTAAGGGGTACCAAGAGACCCAGTACTTC
>NA|TRBD1|TRBV6-5|TRBJ1-5
CASSGQGPPNQPQHF
TGTGCCAGCAGCGGACAGGGGCCGCCTAATCAGCCCCAGCATTTT
>NA|TRBD1|TRBV5-4|TRBJ1-2
CASSARTGGAYGYTF
TGTGCCAGCAGCGCCCGGACAGGGGGCGCCTATGGCTACACCTTC
>NA|NA|TRBV7-2|TRBJ1-4
CASSLQGFTNEKLFF
TGTGCCAGCAGCTTACAGGGGTTTACTAATGAAAAACTGTTTTTT
>NA|TRBD1|TRBV2|TRBJ1-5
CASSSGQGNQPQHF
TGTGCCAGCAGTTCAGGACAGGGCAATCAGCCCCAGCATTTT
>NA|TRBD2|TRBV27|TRBJ2-7
CASSWRAGPYEQYF
TGTGCCAGCAGTTGGAGAGCGGGGCCCTACGAGCAGTACTTC
>NA|NA|TRBV10-3|TRBJ2-3
CAIRDHRSGTDTQYF
TGTGCCATCAGAGATCATCGGAGCGGCACAGATACGCAGTATTTT
>NA|TRBD1|TRBV28|TRBJ1-2
CASSSGLGGGNYGYTF
TGTGCCAGCAGTTCCGGGTTAGGGGGCGGAAACTATGGCTACACCTTC
>NA|NA|TRBV19|TRBJ1-1
CASSTPTPNTEAFF
TGTGCCAGTAGTACTCCGACACCGAACACTGAAGCTTTCTTT
>few|TRBD1|TRBV12-5|TRBJ1-5
CASGPGQGHQPQHF
TGTGCTAGTGGCCCGGGACAGGGACATCAGCCCCAGCATTTT
>NA|NA|TRBV14|TRBJ2-7
CASSPQGYEQYF
TGTGCCAGCAGCCCACAGGGCTACGAGCAGTACTTC
>NA|NA|TRBV5-1|TRBJ1-6
CASSLGQDNSPLHF
TGCGCCAGCAGCTTGGGTCAGGATAATTCACCCCTCCACTTT
>NA|NA|TRBV28|TRBJ2-6
CASSSTGRSGANVLTF
TGTGCCAGCAGTTCTACAGGACGCTCTGGGGCCAACGTCCTGACTTTC
>once|TRBD2|TRBV3-1/TRBV3-2|TRBJ2-7
CASSRGLAGGGEQYF
TGTGCCAGCAGCCGCGGACTAGCGGGGGGGGGTGAGCAGTACTTC
>NA|TRBD1|TRBV6-6|TRBJ1-6
CASRGQEARNSPLHF
TGTGCCAGCAGGGGACAGGAGGCCCGAAATTCACCCCTCCACTTT
>NA|TRBD1|TRBV19|TRBJ1-3
CASSLRGTGNTIYF
TGTGCCAGTAGTCTCCGCGGGACAGGCAACACCATATATTTT